This T cell receptor beta chain was found in a study of identical twins. Findings and limits, study-wide: One should note that invariant MAIT and iNKT cells could partly confound zero-insertion analyses. Twin pairs had excess sharing that was weaker in beta out-of-frame sequences.

Addition of a universal primer site occurred through template switching, and cDNA carried unique molecular identifiers. One entry per CDR3 protein results from TCRdb running MiXCR on the 5' RACE reads. The table has more than 400,000 distinct CDR3 sequences, roughly 15% seen once. This clonotype was detected a few times. Its antigen is currently unknown. These same records also appear under a second study, on yellow fever vaccine responses in identical twins.

Sequencing used CD4+ T cells sorted from blood. The TCR sequence derives from a woman in her late teens or twenties in good health.

The CDR3 nucleotides are TGCGCCAGCAGCACCAGACCGGGACTAGCGGGAGAGGAGCAGTACTTC. Protein product: CASSTRPGLAGEEQYF. The chain couples TRBV5-1 to TRBJ2-7; 14 bases are a match to TRBD2. Per the germline V gene, CDR1 is SGHRS and CDR2 is YFSETQ. The V and J ends lost 4 bases and 7 bases, in that order; junction bases with no gene match: 10. This CDR3 comprises 16 residues. The entire variable domain, with the rest obtained from reference TRBV5-1 and TRBJ2-7, is as follows: KAGVTQTPRYLIKTRGQQVTLSCSPISGHRSVSWYQQTPGQGLQFLFEYFSETQRNKGNFPGRFSGRQFSNSRSEMNVSTLELGDSALYLCASSTRPGLAGEEQYFGPGTRLTVT.